This paragraph reports one TCR beta chain. Its antigen is unidentified. One end of the junction fails to match germline, which may point to a read error. Every donor contributed 8 to 10 milliliters of peripheral blood by blood draw. The data are from a study of blood T cells in healthy people across ages. Overall study context: Template switching picked up about one barcoded beta molecule for each two T cells.

Per germline, CDR1 ENHRY and CDR2 SYGVKD. This CDR3 is built from 16 residues. Using a J-beta primer mix together with a sample-barcoded 5' primer, a second PCR was run for roughly 6 to 12 cycles. TCRdb reanalysed the 5' RACE reads using MiXCR and keeps one entry per CDR3 protein. The table has about 640,000 distinct CDR3 sequences, about 30% seen once. Broader study findings: Higher diversity, along with more naive CD4+ cells, distinguished long-lived donors from aged donors. Unsorted PBMCs blocked a conclusive comparison of naive and antigen-experienced cells.

This receptor was taken from a woman older than 75 in good health. This chain joins TRBV10-3 and TRBJ1-4; 7 nucleotides line up with TRBD1. Source material: blood. This chain's CDR3 is CAISESRGGTNEKPFF. In nucleotides, the CDR3 is TGTGCCATCAGTGAGTCACGAGGGGGCACTAATGAAAAACCGTTTTTT.